The source of this TCR beta chain is a study of CXCR3-negative and CXCR3-positive naive CD8 T cells. Study-wide results and limits: Compared with CXCR3-negative naive cells, CXCR3-positive naive cells showed more hydrophobic TRB CDR3s.

To note about this clonotype: What it binds is unknown.

UMI-labeled TRB cDNA libraries were prepared by 5' RACE. For each CDR3 protein, TCRdb gives one entry from its re-call of the 5' RACE reads, without DNA. The listing contains about 50,000 distinct CDR3 sequences. CDR1 and CDR2 from the germline V gene are MNHEY and SVGAGI. The CDR3 is 14 amino acids. Material for sequencing was naive CXCR3+ CD8+ T cells from blood. Subset denoted: CD45RO-CCR7+CD27+CD95- naive CD8+ T cells expressing CXCR3 (TNR3+). This receptor was identified in a human donor in good health. Some clones in this sample may be carry-over from other donors' samples. The chain joins TRBV6-5 to TRBJ2-7. This chain's CDR3 is CASSYSRSSYEQYF.